These T cell receptor beta chains were read from a single sample in a study of CD8+CD57+ T cells in acquired aplastic anemia. TCRdb fed the reads into MiXCR, producing one record per CDR3 protein. This table holds more than 150,000 distinct CDR3 sequences, about 44% found once. The sample taken for sequencing was sorted CD4+, CD8+, or CD8+CD57+ T cells (not recorded which) from PBMCs. Receptors originate from a human donor with aplastic anemia. Each CDR3 is given with its conserved first and last residue. Each record gives: clone size, D gene, V gene, J gene, CDR3 DNA, CDR3 protein. The D gene is left open where the match is weak. Clone size is shown for a subset of rows, as once, few, many or a class of expanded clone.

.,.,TRBV29-1,TRBJ2-3,TGCAGCGTTGGAGGGGGTGGGCCAGATACGCAGTATTTT,CSVGGGGPDTQYF
.,.,TRBV20-1,TRBJ1-5,TGCAGTGCTAGAGACCTAAGGAGGGCTGGCAATCAGCCCCAGCACTTT,CSARDLRRAGNQPQHF
.,.,TRBV11-2,TRBJ2-1,TGTGCCAGCAGCCATGCTGGTCGGATCAAGGTCTACAATGAGCAGTTCTTC,CASSHAGRIKVYNEQFF
once,.,TRBV15,TRBJ2-7,TGTGCCACCAGCAGGGGTACAGAAAACTACGAGCAGTACTTC,CATSRGTENYEQYF
.,TRBD2,TRBV25-1,TRBJ2-5,TGTGCCAGCAGTACGACTAGCGGGGCGGGGGAGACCCAGTACTTC,CASSTTSGAGETQYF
once,.,TRBV10-3,TRBJ2-7,TGTGCCATCAGTGAAGGTTGCGGGCAGTACTTC,CAISEGCGQYF
.,.,TRBV29-1,TRBJ2-5,TGCAGCGTCCCCCCACAGGGACAGTACTTC,CSVPPQGQYF
many,TRBD1,TRBV11-2,TRBJ1-1,TGTGCCAGCAGCCCCCCGACAGGGTGGAAAGGCACTGAAGCTTTCTTT,CASSPPTGWKGTEAFF
few,.,TRBV29-1,TRBJ1-2,TGCAGCGTTGAACTCCGAGGGGGGGGGAGGTATGGCTACACCTTC,CSVELRGGGRYGYTF
.,TRBD1,TRBV4-1,TRBJ1-2,TGCGCCAGCAGCCAAAGTACGACAGGGGGCGCGGCTGGCTACACCTTC,CASSQSTTGGAAGYTF
.,TRBD1,TRBV29-1,TRBJ2-7,TGCAGGGTATTGGGACAGGTCACCTACGAGCAGTACTTC,CRVLGQVTYEQYF
many,TRBD1,TRBV7-9,TRBJ2-4,TGTGCCAGCAGCCGAGACGTAGGGGGCGAGGCCAAAAACATTCAGTACTTC,CASSRDVGGEAKNIQYF
.,TRBD1,TRBV5-6,TRBJ1-6,TGTGCCAGCAGCTTCCGACAGGGTTGGTTTCCACCCCTCCACTTT,CASSFRQGWFPPLHF
.,.,TRBV11-1,TRBJ2-7,TGTGCCAGCAGCTTAGTGGGGGGGGCAGGGGTAACCTACGAGCAGTACTTC,CASSLVGGAGVTYEQYF
.,TRBD1,TRBV19,TRBJ2-5,TGTGCCAGTAGCACCGGACGACAGGGGGCAGGAGAGACCCAGTACTTC,CASSTGRQGAGETQYF
.,TRBD1,TRBV5-1,TRBJ2-7,TGCGCCAGCAGCCGGACCGGGACAGGGGGCTCCGAGCAGTACTTC,CASSRTGTGGSEQYF
.,TRBD2,TRBV11-2,TRBJ2-3,TGTGCCAGCAGTTGGAGCGGGGGGGTGGCAGATACGCAGTATTTT,CASSWSGGVADTQYF
many,TRBD1,TRBV20-1,TRBJ2-1,TGCAGTGCTAGATCCGGACAGGGGGATTGGAATGAGCAGTTCTTC,CSARSGQGDWNEQFF
many,.,TRBV20-1,TRBJ1-1,TGCAGTGCTAGAAGGCAGGGAGTCAACACTGAAGCTTTCTTT,CSARRQGVNTEAFF
many,TRBD2,TRBV24-1,TRBJ2-1,TGTGCCACCAGTGATTTGACTCCAAACGGGGGGAATAATGAGCAGTTCTTC,CATSDLTPNGGNNEQFF
few,.,TRBV24-1,TRBJ2-3,TGTGCCACCAGTGATCCAGACAGGGATACGCAGTATTTT,CATSDPDRDTQYF
.,TRBD2,TRBV7-6,TRBJ2-7,TGTGCCAGCAGCCCCCGCTTGTGGGTGGGACTAGCGGGGGGAGCCTACGAGCAGTACTTC,CASSPRLWVGLAGGAYEQYF
once,.,TRBV7-9,TRBJ1-1,TGTGCCAGCAGCTTAGGAGGTACGGGGAGGGGTGAAGCTTTCTTT,CASSLGGTGRGEAFF
.,.,TRBV24-1,TRBJ2-5,TGTGCCACCAGTGATTGGGACAAACAAGAGACCCAGTACTTC,CATSDWDKQETQYF
many,TRBD1,TRBV15,TRBJ1-1,TGTGCCACCAGCAGAGGAGACAGGGCTGAAGCTTTCTTT,CATSRGDRAEAFF
.,.,TRBV6-6,TRBJ1-3,TGTGCCAGCAGTCTTAACTGGGGCTCTGGAAACACCATATATTTT,CASSLNWGSGNTIYF
.,TRBD1,TRBV7-2,TRBJ2-5,TGTGCCAGCAGCGAAGACCGGGACAGGGTACAAGAGACCCAGTACTTC,CASSEDRDRVQETQYF
.,.,TRBV29-1,TRBJ1-2,TGCAGCGTTGATTCGGGGAATCCTAACTATGGCCACACCTTC,CSVDSGNPNYGHTF
.,.,TRBV28,TRBJ1-1,TGTGCCAGCAGTTGGTCGCCAGTTAACACTGAAGCTTTCTTT,CASSWSPVNTEAFF
many,.,TRBV29-1,TRBJ1-2,TGCAGCGTTGAAGATCACCTTGGTCGGTTCTATGGCTACACCTTC,CSVEDHLGRFYGYTF
.,TRBD2,TRBV5-6,TRBJ2-1,TGTGCCAGCAGCCGCGGGGGGGCTGCGGTCTACAATGAGCAGTTCTTC,CASSRGGAAVYNEQFF
.,.,TRBV15,TRBJ2-7,TGTGCCACCAGCAGAGAGGCTTCGGTCGAGCAGTACTTC,CATSREASVEQYF
.,.,TRBV5-4,TRBJ1-1,TGTGCCAGCAGCTTCTTCGTTTACGGGATTAGCAACCTTGAAGCTTTCTTT,CASSFFVYGISNLEAFF
.,TRBD2,TRBV20-1,TRBJ2-5,TGCAGTGCTAGTGGGACTAGCGGGGCTCAAGAGACCCAGTACTTC,CSASGTSGAQETQYF
.,.,TRBV7-9,TRBJ1-1,TGTGCCAGCAGCTTAGCGTCGCCAGGGAGGACTGAAGCTTTCTTT,CASSLASPGRTEAFF
.,TRBD2,TRBV10-1,TRBJ2-1,TGCGCCAGCAGGGAATACAGCAGCCCGACTAGCGGGAGCTACAATGAGCAGTTCTTC,CASREYSSPTSGSYNEQFF
.,TRBD2,TRBV10-3,TRBJ2-1,TGTGCCATCAGAGCGACTAGCGGGGGATACAATGAGCAGTTCTTC,CAIRATSGGYNEQFF
.,TRBD2,TRBV2,TRBJ2-7,TGTGCCAGCAGTGAGGGCGGGAGGTCCTACGAGCAGTACTTC,CASSEGGRSYEQYF
many,TRBD1,TRBV11-2,TRBJ2-2,TGTGCCAGCAGCTCGACCCGTTGGGACAGGATGTCGTCCGGGGAGCTGTTTTTT,CASSSTRWDRMSSGELFF
.,.,TRBV19,TRBJ2-7,TGTGCCAGCAGCCGACGACAGGTTACCTACGAGCAGTACTTC,CASSRRQVTYEQYF
.,.,TRBV11-2,TRBJ2-1,TGTGCCACTAGGCGGGACAGTGAGCAGTTCTTC,CATRRDSEQFF
.,TRBD1,TRBV11-1,TRBJ2-2,TGTGCCAGCAGCCCGTTCGACAGGGGGAACACCGGGGAGCTGTTTTTT,CASSPFDRGNTGELFF
.,.,TRBV7-3,TRBJ2-3,TGTGCCAGCAGCTTAGGGGTAGTTACGCAGTATTTT,CASSLGVVTQYF
.,.,TRBV29-1,TRBJ2-2,TGCAGCGTTCCCGGGTTCACCGGGGAGCTGTTTTTT,CSVPGFTGELFF
.,.,TRBV5-1,TRBJ2-5,TGCGCCAGCAGCTTGGAACCGACAGGTCTTCAAGAGACCCAGTACTTC,CASSLEPTGLQETQYF
.,.,TRBV30,TRBJ1-4,TGTGCCTGGAAGGGAATGGGGGGGGGAGAAAAACTGTTTTTT,CAWKGMGGGEKLFF
.,.,TRBV19,TRBJ1-4,TGTGCCAGTAGGACCACAGACAGGACGTATGAAAAGCTGTTTTTT,CASRTTDRTYEKLFF
.,.,TRBV24-1,TRBJ1-2,TGTGCCACCAGTGCTGGGACATCAGATGGCTACACCTTC,CATSAGTSDGYTF
few,.,TRBV24-1,TRBJ1-6,TGTGCCACCAGTGAATCTCGAGATAATTCACCCCTCCACTTT,CATSESRDNSPLHF